The present TCR beta chain was sequenced within a study of blood T cell repertoires in COVID-19. Across the study: Sites across the United States, Italy and Spain contributed samples from acute and convalescent COVID-19. PBMCs, B-cell-depleted T cells, or T cells were the source of the cDNA or gDNA that made up the material.

The germline gives CDR1 MGHDK, CDR2 SYGVNS. Trimming took 3 bases from V and 0 from J; bases not matched to a gene: 5. This CDR3 region has 16 residues. As handled by the study authors: Nucleated cell counts were estimated from reference gene primer amplification. Using immunoSEQ multiplex PCR, the repertoire was profiled, and TCRdb retains in-frame clones only, with some absent. The DNA gave D and trimming, while V, J and clone size come from that table. The repertoire holds hundreds of thousands of clones, with around 90% as singletons. The clonotype originates from a man aged 35-49 years with acute or convalescent COVID-19. This rearrangement joins TRBV25-1 to TRBJ2-3; TRBD2 matches 8 bases. The sequencing input was peripheral blood. In nucleotides, the CDR3 is TGTGCCAGCAGTGATTATCGGGGGGGTAGCACAGATACGCAGTATTTT. Translating it yields CASSDYRGGSTDTQYF. Full variable domain (missing parts from reference TRBV25-1 and TRBJ2-3): EADIYQTPRYLVIGTGKKITLECSQTMGHDKMYWYQQDPGMELHLIHYSYGVNSTEKGDLSSESTVSRIRTEHFPLTLESARPSHTSQYLCASSDYRGGSTDTQYFGPGTRLTVL.